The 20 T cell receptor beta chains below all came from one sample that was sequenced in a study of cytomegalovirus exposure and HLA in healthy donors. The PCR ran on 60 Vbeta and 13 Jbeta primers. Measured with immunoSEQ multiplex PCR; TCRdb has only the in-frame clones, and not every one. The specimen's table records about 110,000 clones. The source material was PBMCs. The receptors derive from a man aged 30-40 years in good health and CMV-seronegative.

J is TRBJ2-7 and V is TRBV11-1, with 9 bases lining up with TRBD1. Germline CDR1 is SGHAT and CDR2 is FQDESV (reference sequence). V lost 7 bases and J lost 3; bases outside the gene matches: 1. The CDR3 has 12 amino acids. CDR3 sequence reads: CASTGQGYEQYF. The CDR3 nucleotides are TGTGCCAGCACGGGACAGGGCTACGAGCAGTACTTC.

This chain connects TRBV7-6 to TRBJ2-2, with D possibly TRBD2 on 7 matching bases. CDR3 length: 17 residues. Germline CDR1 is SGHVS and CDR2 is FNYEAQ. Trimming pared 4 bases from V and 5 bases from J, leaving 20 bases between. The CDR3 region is CASSSRLGGGGTGELFF. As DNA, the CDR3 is TGTGCCAGCAGCTCACGACTGGGGGGGGGCGGAACCGGGGAGCTGTTTTTT.

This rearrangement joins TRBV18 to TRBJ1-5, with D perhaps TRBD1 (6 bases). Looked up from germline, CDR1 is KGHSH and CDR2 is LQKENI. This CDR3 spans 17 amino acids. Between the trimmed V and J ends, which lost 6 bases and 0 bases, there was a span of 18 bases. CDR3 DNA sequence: TGTGCCAGCTCCCAGACCACAGGGATGCATAGCAATCAGCCCCAGCATTTT. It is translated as CASSQTTGMHSNQPQHF. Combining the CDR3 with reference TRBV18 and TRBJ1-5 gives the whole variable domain NAGVMQNPRHLVRRRGQEARLRCSPMKGHSHVYWYRQLPEEGLKFMVYLQKENIIDESGMPKERFSAEFPKEGPSILRIQQVVRGDSAAYFCASSQTTGMHSNQPQHFGDGTRLSIL.

CDR3 nucleotides: TGTGCCAGCAGTGAGCCTGACAGGGGGCACGAGACCCAGTACTTC. Amino acids: CASSEPDRGHETQYF. This chain connects TRBV25-1 to TRBJ2-5, with TRBD1 identical over 10 bases. Germline lookup yields CDR1 MGHDK and CDR2 SYGVNS. The CDR3 has 15 residues. Trimming removed 3 bases from V and 5 bases from J; junction bases left unmatched: 6. Together with reference TRBV25-1 and TRBJ2-5, the CDR3 gives the full variable domain: EADIYQTPRYLVIGTGKKITLECSQTMGHDKMYWYQQDPGMELHLIHYSYGVNSTEKGDLSSESTVSRIRTEHFPLTLESARPSHTSQYLCASSEPDRGHETQYFGPGTRLLVL.

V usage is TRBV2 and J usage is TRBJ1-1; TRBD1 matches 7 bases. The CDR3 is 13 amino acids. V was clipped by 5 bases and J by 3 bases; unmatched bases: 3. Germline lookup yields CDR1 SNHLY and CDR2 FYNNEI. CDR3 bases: TGTGCCAGCAGTCCCGACAGGGACACTGAAGCTTTCTTT. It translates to CASSPDRDTEAFF.

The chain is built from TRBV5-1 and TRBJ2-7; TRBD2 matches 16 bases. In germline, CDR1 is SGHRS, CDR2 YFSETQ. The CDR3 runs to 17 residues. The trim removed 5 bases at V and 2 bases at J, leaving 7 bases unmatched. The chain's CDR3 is CASSSGTSGGAAYEQYF. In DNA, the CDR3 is TGCGCCAGCAGTTCCGGGACTAGCGGGGGGGCCGCCTACGAGCAGTACTTC. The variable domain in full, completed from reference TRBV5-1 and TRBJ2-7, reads KAGVTQTPRYLIKTRGQQVTLSCSPISGHRSVSWYQQTPGQGLQFLFEYFSETQRNKGNFPGRFSGRQFSNSRSEMNVSTLELGDSALYLCASSSGTSGGAAYEQYFGPGTRLTVT.

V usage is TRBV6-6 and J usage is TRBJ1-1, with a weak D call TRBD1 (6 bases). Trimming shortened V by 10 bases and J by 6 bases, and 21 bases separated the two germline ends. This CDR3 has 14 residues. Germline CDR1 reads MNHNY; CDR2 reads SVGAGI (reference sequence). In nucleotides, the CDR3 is TGTGCCACCACCCCAGACAGGACCCAATCTGAAGCTTTCTTT. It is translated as CATTPDRTQSEAFF.

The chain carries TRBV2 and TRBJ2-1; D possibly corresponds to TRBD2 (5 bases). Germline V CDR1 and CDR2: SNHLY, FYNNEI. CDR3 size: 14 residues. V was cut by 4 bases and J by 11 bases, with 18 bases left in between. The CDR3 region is CASSVGGPRVKQFF. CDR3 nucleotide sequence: TGTGCCAGCAGTGTCGGAGGCCCTCGCGTAAAGCAGTTCTTC. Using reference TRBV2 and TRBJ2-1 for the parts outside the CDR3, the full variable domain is EPEVTQTPSHQVTQMGQEVILRCVPISNHLYFYWYRQILGQKVEFLVSFYNNEISEKSEIFDDQFSVERPDGSNFTLKIRSTKLEDSAMYFCASSVGGPRVKQFFGPGTRLTVL.

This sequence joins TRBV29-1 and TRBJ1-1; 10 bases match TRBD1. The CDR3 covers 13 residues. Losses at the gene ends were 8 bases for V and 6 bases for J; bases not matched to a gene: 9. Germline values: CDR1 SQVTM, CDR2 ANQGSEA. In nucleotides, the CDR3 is TGCAGCTCTGGAGGGACAGGGGACGCTGAAGCTTTCTTT. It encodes CSSGGTGDAEAFF.

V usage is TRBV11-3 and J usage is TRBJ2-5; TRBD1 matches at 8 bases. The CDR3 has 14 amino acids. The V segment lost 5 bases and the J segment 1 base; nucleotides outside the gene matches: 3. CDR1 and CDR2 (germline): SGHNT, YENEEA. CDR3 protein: CASSQGQGQETQYF. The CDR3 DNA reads TGTGCCAGCAGCCAAGGACAGGGCCAAGAGACCCAGTACTTC. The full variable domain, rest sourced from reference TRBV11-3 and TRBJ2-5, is EAGVVQSPRYKIIEKKQPVAFWCNPISGHNTLYWYLQNLGQGPELLIRYENEEAVDDSQLPKDRFSAERLKGVDSTLKIQPAELGDSAVYLCASSQGQGQETQYFGPGTRLLVL.

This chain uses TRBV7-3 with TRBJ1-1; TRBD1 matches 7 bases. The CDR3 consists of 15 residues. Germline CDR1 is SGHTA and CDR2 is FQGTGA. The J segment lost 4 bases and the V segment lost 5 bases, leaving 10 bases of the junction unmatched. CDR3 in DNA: TGTGCCAGCAGCGGAGGGGGCGCGGTACGCACTGAAGCTTTCTTT. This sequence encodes CASSGGGAVRTEAFF. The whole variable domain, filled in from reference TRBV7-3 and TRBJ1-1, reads GAGVSQTPSNKVTEKGKYVELRCDPISGHTALYWYRQSLGQGPEFLIYFQGTGAADDSGLPNDRFFAVRPEGSVSTLKIQRTERGDSAVYLCASSGGGAVRTEAFFGQGTRLTVV.

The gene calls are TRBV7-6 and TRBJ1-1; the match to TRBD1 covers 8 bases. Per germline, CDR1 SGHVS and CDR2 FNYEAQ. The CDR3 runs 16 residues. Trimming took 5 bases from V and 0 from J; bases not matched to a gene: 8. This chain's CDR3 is CASSTRTGPLNTEAFF. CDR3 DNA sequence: TGTGCCAGCAGCACGAGGACAGGGCCCCTGAACACTGAAGCTTTCTTT.

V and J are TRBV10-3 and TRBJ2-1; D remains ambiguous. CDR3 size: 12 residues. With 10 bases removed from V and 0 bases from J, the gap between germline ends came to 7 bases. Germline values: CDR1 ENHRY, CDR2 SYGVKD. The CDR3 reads CASVDSYNEQFF. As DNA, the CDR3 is TGTGCCAGTGTAGACTCCTACAATGAGCAGTTCTTC.

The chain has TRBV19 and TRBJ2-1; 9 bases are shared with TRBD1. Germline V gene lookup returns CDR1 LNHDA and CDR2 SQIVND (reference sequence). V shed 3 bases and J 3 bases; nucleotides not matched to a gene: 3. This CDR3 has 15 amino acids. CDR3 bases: TGTGCCAGTAGTATTTTGGGACAGGGCTACAATGAGCAGTTCTTC. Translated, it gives CASSILGQGYNEQFF.

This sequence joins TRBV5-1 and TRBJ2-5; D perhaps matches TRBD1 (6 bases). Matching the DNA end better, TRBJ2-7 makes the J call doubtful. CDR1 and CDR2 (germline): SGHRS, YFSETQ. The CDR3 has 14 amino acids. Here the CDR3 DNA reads TGCGCCAGCAGCTTTGTCGGCAGGGGATACGAGCAGTACTTC. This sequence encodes CASSFVGRGYEQYF.

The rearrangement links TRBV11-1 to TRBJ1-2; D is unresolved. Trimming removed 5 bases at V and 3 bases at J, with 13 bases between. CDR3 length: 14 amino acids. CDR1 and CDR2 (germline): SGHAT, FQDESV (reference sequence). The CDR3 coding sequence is TGTGCCAGCAGCCAACTCGACGGGTACTATGGCTACACCTTC. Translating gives CASSQLDGYYGYTF.

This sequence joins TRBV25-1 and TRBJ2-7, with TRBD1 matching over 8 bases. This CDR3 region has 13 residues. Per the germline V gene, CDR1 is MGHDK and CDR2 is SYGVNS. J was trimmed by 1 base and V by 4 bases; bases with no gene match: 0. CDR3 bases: TGTGCCAGCAGTGGGGACAGGTCCTACGAGCAGTACTTC. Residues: CASSGDRSYEQYF.

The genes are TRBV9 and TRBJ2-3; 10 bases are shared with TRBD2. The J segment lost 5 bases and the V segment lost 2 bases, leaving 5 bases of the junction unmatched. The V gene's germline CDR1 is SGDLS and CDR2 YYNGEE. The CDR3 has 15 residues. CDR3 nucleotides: TGTGCCAGCAGCGTCGGACTAGCGGTTCTAGATACGCAGTATTTT. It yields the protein CASSVGLAVLDTQYF.

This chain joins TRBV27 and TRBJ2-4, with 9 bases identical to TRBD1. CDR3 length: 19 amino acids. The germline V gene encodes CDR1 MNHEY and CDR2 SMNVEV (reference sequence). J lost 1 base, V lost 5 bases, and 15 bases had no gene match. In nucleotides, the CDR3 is TGTGCCAGCAGTATCGCCGCACAGGGGGCCGGAGTGGCCAAAAACATTCAGTACTTC. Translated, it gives CASSIAAQGAGVAKNIQYF.

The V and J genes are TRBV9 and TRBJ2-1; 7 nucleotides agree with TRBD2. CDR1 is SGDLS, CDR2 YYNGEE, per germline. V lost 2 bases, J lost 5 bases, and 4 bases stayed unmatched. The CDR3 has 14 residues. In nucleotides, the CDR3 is TGTGCCAGCAGCGTCGGTGGGGGGGACAATGAGCAGTTCTTC. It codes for CASSVGGGDNEQFF.